These T cell receptor beta chains were read from a single sample in a study of blood T cell repertoires in COVID-19. Assay used: immunoSEQ multiplex PCR; TCRdb lists only in-frame clones, some missing. The data contain 150,000 to 200,000 clones, 82% of them singletons. Sample: peripheral blood. The source is a woman aged 80 or over with acute or convalescent COVID-19. Each CDR3 is given with its conserved first and last residue. D genes are given only for firm matches. Expanded clones are given a class, and other clones once, few, many or no size at all.

d_call: -
clone_size: -
v_call: TRBV12-5
j_call: TRBJ1-5
cdr3_aa: CASGLSWQPQHF
cdr3_nt: TGTGCTAGTGGTCTATCTTGGCAGCCCCAGCATTTT

d_call: -
clone_size: -
v_call: TRBV6-6
j_call: TRBJ2-7
cdr3_aa: CASSQTQALRGRYEQYF
cdr3_nt: TGTGCCAGCAGTCAAACTCAGGCATTGAGGGGGAGATACGAGCAGTACTTC

d_call: -
clone_size: -
v_call: TRBV6-2/TRBV6-3
j_call: TRBJ1-3
cdr3_aa: CASSYSPTAKTGNTIYF
cdr3_nt: TGTGCCAGCAGTTACTCGCCAACAGCAAAAACTGGAAACACCATATATTTT

d_call: -
clone_size: -
v_call: TRBV5-6
j_call: TRBJ1-5
cdr3_aa: CASSLAGNQPQHF
cdr3_nt: TGTGCCAGCAGCTTGGCAGGGAATCAGCCCCAGCATTTT

d_call: TRBD1
clone_size: few
v_call: TRBV6-4
j_call: TRBJ2-4
cdr3_aa: CASSGDRGLGRAKNIQYF
cdr3_nt: TGTGCCAGCAGTGGGGACAGGGGGCTAGGACGGGCCAAAAACATTCAGTACTTC

d_call: -
clone_size: -
v_call: TRBV9
j_call: TRBJ2-1
cdr3_aa: CASSITGKTGNEQFF
cdr3_nt: TGTGCCAGCAGCATTACAGGCAAAACCGGCAATGAGCAGTTCTTC

d_call: TRBD2
clone_size: -
v_call: TRBV6-4
j_call: TRBJ2-1
cdr3_aa: CASSDSGTSNEQFF
cdr3_nt: TGTGCCAGCAGTGACTCGGGGACTAGTAATGAGCAGTTCTTC

d_call: TRBD1
clone_size: -
v_call: TRBV5-1
j_call: TRBJ2-7
cdr3_aa: CASSPGQGIIPYEQYF
cdr3_nt: TGCGCCAGCAGCCCCGGACAGGGGATTATACCCTACGAGCAGTACTTC

d_call: TRBD1
clone_size: few
v_call: TRBV24-1
j_call: TRBJ1-2
cdr3_aa: CATSDGTASRTF
cdr3_nt: TGTGCCACCAGTGATGGGACAGCGTCTAGAACCTTC

d_call: -
clone_size: -
v_call: TRBV6-5
j_call: TRBJ2-3
cdr3_aa: CASSYSLQNTDTQYF
cdr3_nt: TGTGCCAGCAGTTACTCGCTTCAGAACACAGATACGCAGTATTTT

d_call: -
clone_size: -
v_call: TRBV5-1
j_call: TRBJ2-3
cdr3_aa: CASSLMGRGLGATDTQYF
cdr3_nt: TGCGCCAGCAGCTTAATGGGAAGGGGGTTGGGCGCCACAGATACGCAGTATTTT

d_call: TRBD2
clone_size: -
v_call: TRBV30
j_call: TRBJ2-5
cdr3_aa: CAQLAGGLGTQYF
cdr3_nt: TGTGCCCAACTAGCGGGAGGCCTTGGGACCCAGTACTTC

d_call: -
clone_size: -
v_call: TRBV7-2
j_call: TRBJ2-1
cdr3_aa: CASSSRLILSLYNEQFF
cdr3_nt: TGTGCCAGCAGCTCCCGACTAATCCTGTCCCTCTACAATGAGCAGTTCTTC

d_call: -
clone_size: -
v_call: TRBV7-9
j_call: TRBJ2-5
cdr3_aa: CASSHSGSGQETQYF
cdr3_nt: TGTGCCAGCAGCCACTCTGGGAGCGGACAAGAGACCCAGTACTTC

d_call: TRBD1
clone_size: few
v_call: TRBV18
j_call: TRBJ2-1
cdr3_aa: CASSPRTGANEQFF
cdr3_nt: TGTGCCAGCTCACCGAGGACAGGGGCCAATGAGCAGTTCTTC

d_call: TRBD1
clone_size: -
v_call: TRBV19
j_call: TRBJ1-5
cdr3_aa: CASKIYRGPDYSNQPQHF
cdr3_nt: TGTGCCAGTAAAATATACAGGGGCCCCGACTATAGCAATCAGCCCCAGCATTTT

d_call: -
clone_size: -
v_call: TRBV27
j_call: TRBJ2-7
cdr3_aa: CASSLSPVSSYEQYF
cdr3_nt: TGTGCCAGCAGTTTAAGTCCCGTTAGCTCCTACGAGCAGTACTTC

d_call: -
clone_size: -
v_call: TRBV7-9
j_call: TRBJ2-5
cdr3_aa: CASSPDTQETQYF
cdr3_nt: TGTGCCAGCAGCCCTGACACTCAAGAGACCCAGTACTTC

d_call: -
clone_size: -
v_call: TRBV5-1
j_call: TRBJ2-6
cdr3_aa: CASSLGTVGGANVLTF
cdr3_nt: TGCGCCAGCAGCTTGGGCACGGTTGGTGGGGCCAACGTCCTGACTTTC

d_call: TRBD2
clone_size: -
v_call: TRBV5-1
j_call: TRBJ2-3
cdr3_aa: CASSFGVGGPTSTDTQYF
cdr3_nt: TGCGCCAGCAGCTTCGGGGTGGGAGGGCCCACTAGCACAGATACGCAGTATTTT

d_call: TRBD1
clone_size: few
v_call: TRBV30
j_call: TRBJ1-4
cdr3_aa: CAWGGQGRRINGNPLEKLFF
cdr3_nt: TGTGCCTGGGGGGGACAGGGTCGGCGCATTAATGGAAATCCTCTGGAAAAACTGTTTTTT

d_call: -
clone_size: -
v_call: TRBV6-5
j_call: TRBJ2-7
cdr3_aa: CASSSRRGEQYF
cdr3_nt: TGTGCCAGCAGCTCGAGGAGAGGCGAGCAGTACTTC

d_call: TRBD2
clone_size: -
v_call: TRBV7-2
j_call: TRBJ2-7
cdr3_aa: CASSSTSSSSYEQYF
cdr3_nt: TGTGCCAGCAGTTCGACTAGCTCAAGCTCCTACGAGCAGTACTTC